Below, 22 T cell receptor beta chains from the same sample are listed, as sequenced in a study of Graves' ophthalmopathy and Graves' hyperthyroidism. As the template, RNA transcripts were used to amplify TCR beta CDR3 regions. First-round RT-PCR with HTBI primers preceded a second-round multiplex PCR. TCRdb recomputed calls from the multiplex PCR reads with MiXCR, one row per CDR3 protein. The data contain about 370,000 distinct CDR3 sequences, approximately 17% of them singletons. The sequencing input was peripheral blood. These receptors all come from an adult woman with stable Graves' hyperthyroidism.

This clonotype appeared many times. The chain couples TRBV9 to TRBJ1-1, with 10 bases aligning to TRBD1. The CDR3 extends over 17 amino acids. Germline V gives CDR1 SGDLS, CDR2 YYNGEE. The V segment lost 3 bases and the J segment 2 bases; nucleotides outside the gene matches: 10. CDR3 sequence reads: CASSDSRGDRGNTEAFF. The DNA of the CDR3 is TGTGCCAGCAGCGATTCCAGAGGGGACAGGGGAAACACTGAAGCTTTCTTT.

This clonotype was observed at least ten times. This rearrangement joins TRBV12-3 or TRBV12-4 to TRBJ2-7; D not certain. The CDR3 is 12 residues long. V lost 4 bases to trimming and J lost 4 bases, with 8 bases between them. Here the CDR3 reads CASSSTEYEQYF. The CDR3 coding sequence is TGTGCCAGCAGTTCCACAGAATACGAGCAGTACTTC.

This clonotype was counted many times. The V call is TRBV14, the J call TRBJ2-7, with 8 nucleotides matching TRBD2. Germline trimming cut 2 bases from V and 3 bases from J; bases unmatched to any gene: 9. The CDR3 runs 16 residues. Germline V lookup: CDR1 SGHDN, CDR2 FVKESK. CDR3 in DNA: TGTGCCAGCAGCCAATTTTCAGCGGGAGATCACTACGAGCAGTACTTC. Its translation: CASSQFSAGDHYEQYF.

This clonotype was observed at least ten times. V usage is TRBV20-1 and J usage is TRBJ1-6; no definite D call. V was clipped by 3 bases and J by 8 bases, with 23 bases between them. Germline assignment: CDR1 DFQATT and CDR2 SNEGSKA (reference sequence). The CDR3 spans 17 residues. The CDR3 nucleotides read TGCAGTGCTAGCCTTTTGGGAGTCGGTAAGGTGGATTCACCCCTCCACTTT. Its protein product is CSASLLGVGKVDSPLHF.

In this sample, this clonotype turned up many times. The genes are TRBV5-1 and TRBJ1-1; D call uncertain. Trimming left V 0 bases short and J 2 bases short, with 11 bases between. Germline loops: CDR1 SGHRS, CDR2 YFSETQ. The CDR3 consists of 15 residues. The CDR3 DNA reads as TGCGCCAGCAGCTTGGACGGCCCCCCCAACACTGAAGCTTTCTTT. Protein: CASSLDGPPNTEAFF.

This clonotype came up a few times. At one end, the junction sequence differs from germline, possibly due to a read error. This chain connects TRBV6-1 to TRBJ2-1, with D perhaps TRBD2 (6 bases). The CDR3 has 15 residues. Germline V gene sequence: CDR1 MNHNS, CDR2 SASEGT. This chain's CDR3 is CASSKAGSSYNEQFF. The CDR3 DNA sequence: TGTGCCAGCAGTAAAGCGGGTAGTTCCTACAATGAGCAGTTCTTC.

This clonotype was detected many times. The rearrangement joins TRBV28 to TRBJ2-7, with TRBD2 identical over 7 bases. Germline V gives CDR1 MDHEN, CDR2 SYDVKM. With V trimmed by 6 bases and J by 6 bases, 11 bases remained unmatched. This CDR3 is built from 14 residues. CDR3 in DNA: TGTGCCAGCAGCGAGGCGGGAGCCCGGGGCGAGCAGTACTTC. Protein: CASSEAGARGEQYF.

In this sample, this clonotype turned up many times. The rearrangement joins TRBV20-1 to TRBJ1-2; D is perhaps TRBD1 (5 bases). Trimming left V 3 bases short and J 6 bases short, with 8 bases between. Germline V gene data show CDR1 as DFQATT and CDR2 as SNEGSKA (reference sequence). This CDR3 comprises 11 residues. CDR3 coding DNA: TGCAGTGCTAGGCAGGGTCATGGCTACACCTTC. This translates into CSARQGHGYTF.

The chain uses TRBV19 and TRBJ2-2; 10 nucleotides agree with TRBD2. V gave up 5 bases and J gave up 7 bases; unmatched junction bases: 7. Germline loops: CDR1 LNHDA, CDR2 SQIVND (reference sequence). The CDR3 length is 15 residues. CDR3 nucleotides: TGTGCCAGTAGTGGTCTAGCGGGAGATTTCGGGGAGCTGTTTTTT. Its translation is CASSGLAGDFGELFF.

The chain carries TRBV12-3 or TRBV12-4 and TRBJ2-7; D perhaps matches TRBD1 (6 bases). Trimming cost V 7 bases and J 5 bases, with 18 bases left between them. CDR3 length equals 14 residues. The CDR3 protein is CASKFRGWRNEQYF. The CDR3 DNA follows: TGTGCCAGCAAGTTCAGGGGATGGAGGAACGAGCAGTACTTC.

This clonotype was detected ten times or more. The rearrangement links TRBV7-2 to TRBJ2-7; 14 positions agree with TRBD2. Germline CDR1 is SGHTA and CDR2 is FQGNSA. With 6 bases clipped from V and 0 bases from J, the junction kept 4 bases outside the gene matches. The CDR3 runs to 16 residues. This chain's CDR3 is CASRRTSGRTSYEQYF. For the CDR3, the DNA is TGTGCCAGCAGGCGGACTAGCGGGAGGACCTCCTACGAGCAGTACTTC.

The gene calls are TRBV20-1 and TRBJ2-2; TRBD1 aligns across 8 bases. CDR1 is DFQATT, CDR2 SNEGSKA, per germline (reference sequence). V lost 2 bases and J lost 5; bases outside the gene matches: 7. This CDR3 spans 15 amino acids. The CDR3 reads CSARSGQGGTGELFF. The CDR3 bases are TGCAGTGCTAGAAGCGGACAGGGTGGAACCGGGGAGCTGTTTTTT.

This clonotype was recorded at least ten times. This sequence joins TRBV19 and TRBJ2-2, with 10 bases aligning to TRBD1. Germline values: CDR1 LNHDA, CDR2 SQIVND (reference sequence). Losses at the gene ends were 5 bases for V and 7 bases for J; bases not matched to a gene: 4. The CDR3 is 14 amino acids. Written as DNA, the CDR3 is TGTGCCAGTAGTCCGGGACAGGGGAACGGGGAGCTGTTTTTT. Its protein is CASSPGQGNGELFF.

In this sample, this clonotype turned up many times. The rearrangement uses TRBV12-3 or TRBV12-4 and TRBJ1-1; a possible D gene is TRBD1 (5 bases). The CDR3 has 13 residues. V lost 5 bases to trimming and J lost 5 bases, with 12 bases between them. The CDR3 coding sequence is TGTGCCAGCAGTCCCGACGGGGGGACTGAAGCTTTCTTT. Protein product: CASSPDGGTEAFF.

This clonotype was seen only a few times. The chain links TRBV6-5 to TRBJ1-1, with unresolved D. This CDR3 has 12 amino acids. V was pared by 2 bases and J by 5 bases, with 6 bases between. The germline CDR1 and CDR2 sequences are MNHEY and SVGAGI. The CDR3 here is CASSYDRTEAFF. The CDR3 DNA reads TGTGCCAGCAGTTACGATCGTACTGAAGCTTTCTTT.

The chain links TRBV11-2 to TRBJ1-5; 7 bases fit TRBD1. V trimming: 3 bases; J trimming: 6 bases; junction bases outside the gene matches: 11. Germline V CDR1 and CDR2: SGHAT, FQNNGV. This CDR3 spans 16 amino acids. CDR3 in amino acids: CASSLHGTAQSQPQHF. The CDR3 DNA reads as TGTGCCAGCAGCTTGCACGGGACAGCCCAATCTCAGCCCCAGCATTTT.

In DNA, the CDR3 is TGTGCCAGCAGTCCTAGACAGGGGGCAGGTAGCAATCAGCCCCAGCATTTT. Amino acid sequence: CASSPRQGAGSNQPQHF. This sequence joins TRBV28 and TRBJ1-5, with 10 nucleotides matching TRBD1. CDR1 and CDR2 (germline): MDHEN, SYDVKM. V was pared by 5 bases and J by 0 bases, with 7 bases of the junction left unmatched. This CDR3 has 17 amino acids.

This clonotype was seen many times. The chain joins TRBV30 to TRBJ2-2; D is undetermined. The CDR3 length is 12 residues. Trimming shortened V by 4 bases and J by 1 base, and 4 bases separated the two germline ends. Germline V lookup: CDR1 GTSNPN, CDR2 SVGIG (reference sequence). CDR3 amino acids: CAWNRNTGELFF. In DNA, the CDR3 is TGTGCCTGGAACAGGAACACCGGGGAGCTGTTTTTT.

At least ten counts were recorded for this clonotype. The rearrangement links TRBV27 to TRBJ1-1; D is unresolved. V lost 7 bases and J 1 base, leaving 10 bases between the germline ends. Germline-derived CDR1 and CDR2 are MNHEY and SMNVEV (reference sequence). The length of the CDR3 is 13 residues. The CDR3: CASTNTRNTEAFF. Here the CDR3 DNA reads TGTGCCAGCACTAATACAAGGAACACTGAAGCTTTCTTT.

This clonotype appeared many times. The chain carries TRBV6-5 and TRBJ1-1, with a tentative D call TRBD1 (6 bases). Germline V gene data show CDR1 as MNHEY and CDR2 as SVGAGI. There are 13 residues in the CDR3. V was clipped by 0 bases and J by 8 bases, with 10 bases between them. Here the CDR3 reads CASSYSWGREAFF. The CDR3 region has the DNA TGTGCCAGCAGTTACTCATGGGGGCGAGAAGCTTTCTTT.

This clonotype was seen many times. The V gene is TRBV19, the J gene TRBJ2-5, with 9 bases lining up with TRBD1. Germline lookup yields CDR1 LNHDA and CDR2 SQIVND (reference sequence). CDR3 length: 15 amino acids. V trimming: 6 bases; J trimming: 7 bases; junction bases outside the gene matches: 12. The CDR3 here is CASSHHTGGSRTQYF. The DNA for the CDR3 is TGTGCCAGTAGCCATCACACAGGGGGCAGCAGGACCCAGTACTTC. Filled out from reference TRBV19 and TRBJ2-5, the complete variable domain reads DGGITQSPKYLFRKEGQNVTLSCEQNLNHDAMYWYRQDPGQGLRLIYYSQIVNDFQKGDIAEGYSVSREKKESFPLTVTSAQKNPTAFYLCASSHHTGGSRTQYFGPGTRLLVL.

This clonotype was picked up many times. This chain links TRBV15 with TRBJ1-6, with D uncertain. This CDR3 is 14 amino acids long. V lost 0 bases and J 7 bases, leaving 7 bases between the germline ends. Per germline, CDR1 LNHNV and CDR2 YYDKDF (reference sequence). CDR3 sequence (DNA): TGTGCCACCAGCAGAGAGGCGGGGAATTCACCCCTCCACTTT. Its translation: CATSREAGNSPLHF.